The clone carrying this TCR beta chain was seen ten or more times. The CDR3 loop spans 15 amino acids. V was pared by 4 bases and J by 2 bases, with 6 bases of the junction left unmatched. CDR1 is SNHLY and CDR2 is FYNNEI in the germline V gene. The data stem from a study of low-dose radiotherapy and immunotherapy resistance in tumors. The time point here: after trial treatment. The treatment was: LDRT plus nivolumab, ipilimumab, low-dose cyclophosphamide and aspirin (RACIN trial). The donors' treatment consisted of nivolumab, ipilimumab, aspirin, low-dose cyclophosphamide and low-dose radiotherapy. Alpha and beta chains were covered, as first-strand cDNA relied on TRAV- and TRBV-specific primers. TCRs underwent about 20 PCR cycles of amplification with a constant-region primer and V-primer adapter. TCRdb processed the reads anew with MiXCR; each CDR3 protein has one entry. The table has 100,000 or so distinct CDR3 sequences, less than 25% seen once; the top ten hold over 4%.

V and J are TRBV2 and TRBJ2-3; 7 nucleotides align to TRBD1. The sequencing here drew on PBMCs, taken after low-dose radiotherapy plus immunotherapy. The receptor was isolated from a male donor with prostate cancer. In DNA, the CDR3 is TGTGCCAGCAGTGCCGACAGGGTCTTCACAGATACGCAGTATTTT. Protein: CASSADRVFTDTQYF.